This passage covers 18 T cell receptor beta chains from one sample sequenced in a study of post-analysis software for immune sequencing data. Libraries were made from TCR beta cDNA, and they carried unique molecular identifiers. TCRdb redid the calling of the PCR reads with MiXCR, one entry per CDR3 protein. The profile shows about 770,000 distinct CDR3 sequences, more than 45% of them singletons. For these receptors, no antigen is known. Study-wide results and limits: Five or six TRBV segments, TRBV5-6, TRBV5-1 and TRBV20-1 among them, were found more frequent in patients than controls.

Sequencing used blood. The receptors come from a girl between 5 and 17 years old with multiple sclerosis.

J is TRBJ2-1 and V is TRBV7-2; a possible D gene is TRBD2 (5 bases). The CDR3 loop spans 12 amino acids. V lost 6 bases and J 9 bases, leaving 12 bases between the germline ends. Germline V lookup: CDR1 SGHTA, CDR2 FQGNSA. CDR3 coding DNA: TGTGCCAGCAGTTTACGAGGGCTTGAGCAGTTCTTC. Protein sequence: CASSLRGLEQFF.

This clonotype was recorded a few times. The chain couples TRBV20-1 to TRBJ2-1; possible D gene TRBD2, 5 bases. This CDR3 has 12 amino acids. Trimming took off 4 bases at V and 7 bases at J, with 11 bases between the two ends. CDR1 is DFQATT, CDR2 SNEGSKA, per germline (reference sequence). The CDR3 is CSATPGLNEQFF. The CDR3 nucleotides read TGCAGTGCTACCCCCGGACTGAATGAGCAGTTCTTC.

The chain employs TRBV5-6 and TRBJ1-2; D unclear. V lost 0 bases to trimming and J lost 4 bases, with 13 bases between them. CDR3 length: 15 amino acids. Germline V lookup: CDR1 SGHDT, CDR2 YYEEEE. CDR3 sequence reads: CASSLDPLEGYGYTF. The CDR3 nucleotides read TGTGCCAGCAGCTTGGACCCCTTGGAGGGCTATGGCTACACCTTC.

This clonotype was seen only a few times. This chain links TRBV5-4 with TRBJ1-3; D unclear. The CDR3 contains 13 residues. Trimming removed 2 bases at V and 4 bases at J, with 7 bases between. CDR1 and CDR2 (germline): SGHNT, YYREEE (reference sequence). In DNA, the CDR3 is TGTGCCAGCAGCTTAACGGTGGGAAACACCATATATTTT. Its protein is CASSLTVGNTIYF.

The DNA of the CDR3 is TGTGCCAGCAGCTTAGTGTACTTTGCAAACTATGGCTACACCTTC. Translated: CASSLVYFANYGYTF. V and J are TRBV7-2 and TRBJ1-2; unclear D gene. CDR1 and CDR2 (germline): SGHTA, FQGNSA. V was shortened by 1 base and J by 2 bases, with 11 bases between the two germline ends. The CDR3 length is 15 residues. The full variable domain, with the rest looked up from reference TRBV7-2 and TRBJ1-2, is GAGVSQSPSNKVTEKGKDVELRCDPISGHTALYWYRQSLGQGLEFLIYFQGNSAPDKSGLPSDRFSAERTGGSVSTLTIQRTQQEDSAVYLCASSLVYFANYGYTFGSGTRLTVV.

The rearrangement uses TRBV11-2 and TRBJ2-7, with TRBD1 matching 8 bases. The J call may be mistaken, given a closer DNA end match to TRBJ2-5. The CDR3 totals 15 residues. Per germline, CDR1 SGHAT and CDR2 FQNNGV. The CDR3 sequence: CASSLERTGKETQYF. The CDR3 nucleotides read TGTGCCAGCAGCTTAGAGCGGACAGGGAAAGAGACCCAGTACTTC.

V usage is TRBV29-1 and J usage is TRBJ1-5, with a weak D call TRBD1 (6 bases). V was clipped by 7 bases and J by 8 bases, with 18 bases between them. The CDR3 is 13 amino acids. CDR1 SQVTM and CDR2 ANQGSEA come from the germline V gene. CDR3 bases: TGCAGCGACCCACAGGGCCGGGGGGAGCCCCAGCATTTT. It specifies CSDPQGRGEPQHF.

Regarding this clonotype: Sequence at one end of the junction differs from germline and may be a read error. The chain combines TRBV6-1 with TRBJ2-1; D may be TRBD1 or TRBD2 (6 bases each). The CDR3 consists of 14 residues. Germline CDR1 reads MNHNS; CDR2 reads SASEGT. The CDR3 sequence is CASSEGPGAREQFF. The CDR3 nucleotides read TGTGCCAGCAGCGAGGGCCCGGGGGCGCGTGAGCAGTTCTTT.

The CDR3 DNA reads TGTGCCAGCATAGGCGGGGAGAGTGCAGATACGCAGTATTTT. It specifies CASIGGESADTQYF. This chain links TRBV27 with TRBJ2-3; possibly TRBD2 for D (6 bases). This CDR3 is 14 amino acids long. Germline assignment: CDR1 MNHEY and CDR2 SMNVEV (reference sequence). The V end was cut by 7 bases, the J end by 4 bases, with 15 bases between.

The V gene is TRBV11-3, the J gene TRBJ2-4; D call uncertain. The CDR3 is made up of 14 amino acids. The V gene's germline CDR1 is SGHNT and CDR2 YENEEA. Deletions cut 2 bases from V and 0 bases from J, with 5 bases between. CDR3 sequence (DNA): TGTGCCAGCAGCTTACCAGTAGCCAAAAACATTCAGTACTTC. Its protein product is CASSLPVAKNIQYF.

This clonotype was counted only a few times. The J gene is TRBJ1-2, the V gene TRBV12-3 or TRBV12-4; D possibly corresponds to TRBD1 (6 bases). The CDR3 consists of 13 residues. Trimming removed 8 bases at V and 4 bases at J, with 14 bases between. CDR3 in amino acids: CASSKGGGYGYTF. The CDR3 DNA is TGTGCCAGCTCCAAGGGAGGGGGCTATGGCTACACCTTC.

The chain uses TRBV18 and TRBJ1-6, with 7 bases that match TRBD1. V was clipped by 2 bases and J by 9 bases; unmatched bases: 13. The CDR3 is 17 amino acids. Per germline, CDR1 KGHSH and CDR2 LQKENI. CDR3 DNA: TGTGCCAGCTCACCATCAAATCCTTACAGGGGTGGTTCACCCCTCCACTTT. Its translation: CASSPSNPYRGGSPLHF. The full variable domain, its missing parts supplied by reference TRBV18 and TRBJ1-6, is NAGVMQNPRHLVRRRGQEARLRCSPMKGHSHVYWYRQLPEEGLKFMVYLQKENIIDESGMPKERFSAEFPKEGPSILRIQQVVRGDSAAYFCASSPSNPYRGGSPLHFGNGTRLTVT.

This clonotype appeared a single time. CDR3 coding DNA: TGTGCCAGCCCGACTGCCGCACCTAGCACAGATACGCAGTATTTT. Amino acid sequence: CASPTAAPSTDTQYF. The V gene is TRBV21-1, the J gene TRBJ2-3. TRBV21-1 counts as a pseudogene. The CDR3 has 15 amino acids.

V usage is TRBV12-3 or TRBV12-4 and J usage is TRBJ2-7; 9 bases match TRBD1. V lost 10 bases and J lost 6; bases outside the gene matches: 13. This CDR3 spans 14 amino acids. CDR3 sequence: CATSRVLGQGEQYF. DNA of the CDR3: TGTGCCACCTCCAGGGTCCTGGGACAGGGCGAGCAGTACTTC.

This chain links TRBV7-9 with TRBJ2-1; D is perhaps TRBD1 (6 bases). Germline values: CDR1 SEHNR, CDR2 FQNEAQ (reference sequence). V was clipped by 1 base and J by 8 bases, with 12 bases between them. CDR3 size: 14 residues. This CDR3 reads CASSLDAGDDEQFF. The CDR3 DNA reads as TGTGCCAGCAGCTTAGATGCAGGGGACGATGAGCAGTTCTTC.

A single count supports this clonotype. The V gene is TRBV20-1, the J gene TRBJ2-3, with D possibly matching TRBD1 (5 bases). The germline V gene has CDR1 DFQATT and CDR2 SNEGSKA (reference sequence). The CDR3 extends over 16 amino acids. Trimming pared 0 bases from V and 7 bases from J, leaving 20 bases between. The CDR3 coding sequence is TGCAGTGCTAGAGATTCAAGCAGGGCTCCCGGGTATACGCAGTATTTT. Amino acids: CSARDSSRAPGYTQYF.

The sample holds a few counts of this clonotype. J is TRBJ2-1 and V is TRBV27, with 13 bases lining up with TRBD2. The CDR3 totals 16 residues. The germline V gene has CDR1 MNHEY and CDR2 SMNVEV (reference sequence). J gave up 7 bases and V 4 bases, and 7 bases lay outside the gene matches. In DNA form, the CDR3 reads TGTGCCAGCAGTTACGGGACTAGCGGGATTAGTAATGAGCAGTTCTTC. Protein: CASSYGTSGISNEQFF.

This clonotype occurred a few times. V gene TRBV6-5 combines with J gene TRBJ2-7, with D perhaps TRBD2 (5 bases). Between the trimmed V and J ends, which lost 8 bases and 0 bases, there was a span of 14 bases. The CDR3 sequence is 14 residues long. Germline lookup yields CDR1 MNHEY and CDR2 SVGAGI. CDR3 protein: CASGPGSSSYEQYF. The CDR3 DNA sequence: TGTGCCAGCGGTCCGGGGTCCAGCTCCTACGAGCAGTACTTC.